This T cell receptor (beta chain) is from a study of shared clonotypes between healthy human individuals. Germline V gene lookup returns CDR1 SGHDT and CDR2 YYEEEE. Losses at the gene ends were 4 bases for V and 6 bases for J; bases not matched to a gene: 9. The CDR3 runs to 14 residues. Study results and caveats: Represented diversity, genetic and exposure-history alike, was limited by few donors.

Remarks on this clone: Its antigen is unidentified.

Using immunoSEQ multiplex PCR, the repertoire was profiled, and TCRdb retains in-frame clones only, with some absent. Among fewer than 850,000 clones listed, less than 95% were seen once. What was sequenced was memory CD8+ T cells from PBMCs. Subset here: CD45RO+ cells pooled with CCR7-negative TemRA cells. This chain links TRBV5-6 with TRBJ2-7; 8 bases agree with TRBD2. This clonotype was obtained from a man aged 18 to 29 in good health. Some clones in this sample may be carry-over from other donors' samples. The CDR3 coding sequence is TGTGCCAGCAGCCCAGGGACTAGTAGTGGCGAGCAGTACTTC. Protein sequence: CASSPGTSSGEQYF.